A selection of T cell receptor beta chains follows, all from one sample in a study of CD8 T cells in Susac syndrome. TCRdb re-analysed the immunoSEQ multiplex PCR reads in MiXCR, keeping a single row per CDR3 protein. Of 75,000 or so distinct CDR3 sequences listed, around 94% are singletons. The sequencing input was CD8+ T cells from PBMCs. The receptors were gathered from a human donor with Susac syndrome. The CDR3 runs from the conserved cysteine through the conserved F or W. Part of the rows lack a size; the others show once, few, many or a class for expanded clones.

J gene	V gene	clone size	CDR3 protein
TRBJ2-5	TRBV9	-	CASSPGLAGGDYQETQYF
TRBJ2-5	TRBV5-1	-	CASSLGAGYQETQYF
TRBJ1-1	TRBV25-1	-	CASSEVGYKNTEAFF
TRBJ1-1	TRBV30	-	CAWSQGRGNTEAFF
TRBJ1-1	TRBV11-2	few	CASSFQGNTEAFF
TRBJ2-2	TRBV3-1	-	CASSQEGRELFF
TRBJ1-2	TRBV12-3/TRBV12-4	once	CASSLGTGAFHYGYTF
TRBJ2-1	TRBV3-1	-	CASSQGGGSYNEQFF
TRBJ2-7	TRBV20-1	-	CSARPGQGIYEQYF
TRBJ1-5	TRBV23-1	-	CASRNGQANQPQHF
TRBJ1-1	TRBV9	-	CASRSEGTEAFF
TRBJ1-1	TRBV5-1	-	CASSGTGRNEAFF
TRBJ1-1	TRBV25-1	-	CASSEGALGTEAFF
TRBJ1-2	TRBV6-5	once	CASSYPEGGGYTF
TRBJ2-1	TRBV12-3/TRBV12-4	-	CASTLVSTIGEQFF
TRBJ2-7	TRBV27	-	CASSSPPSYEQYF
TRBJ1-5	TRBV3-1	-	CASSFWGGDQPQHF
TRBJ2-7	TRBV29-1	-	CSVSENPSYEQYF
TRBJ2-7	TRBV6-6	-	CASSYSRQPYEQYF
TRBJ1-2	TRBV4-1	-	CASSQDPHRGDGYTF
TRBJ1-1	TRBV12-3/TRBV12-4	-	CASSNPMNTEAFF
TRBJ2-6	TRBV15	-	CATSIGLSGANVLTF
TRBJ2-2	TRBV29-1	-	CLASLDTGELFF